The T cell receptor (beta chain) under discussion was sequenced for a study of cytomegalovirus exposure and HLA in healthy donors. Donors had nominal health at sampling but likely had unrecorded immune exposures. In regard to this clone: As yet, its antigen is unknown.

Findings of the study overall: Most of the TCR beta V segments (in an earlier analysis) were productive either about 87% or about 30% of the time. Judged likely to be a sequencing artifact was a cluster of highly shared sequence variants. An ancestry cluster, one associated with Asian ancestry, reportedly showed fewer N-insertions than the roughly 670-donor mean in a later analysis.

The PCR had 60 Vbeta and 13 Jbeta primers. TCRdb's table, derived via immunoSEQ multiplex PCR, lists solely in-frame clones and lacks some. The sample has 180,000 or so clones, roughly 80% seen once; the top ten hold over 5%. What was sequenced was PBMCs. This TCR derives from a woman aged 50 to 60 in good health and CMV-seropositive.

The CDR3 here is CASSASSEAVTYEQYF. DNA for the CDR3: TGTGCCAGCAGCGCCTCGTCCGAGGCCGTAACCTACGAGCAGTACTTC. The rearrangement links TRBV7-2 to TRBJ2-7; the D is unclear. Germline V lookup: CDR1 SGHTA, CDR2 FQGNSA. The CDR3 covers 16 residues. The V end was cut by 5 bases, the J end by 2 bases, with 19 bases between.